This record covers a single T cell receptor beta chain. The sample belongs to a study of blood T cell repertoires in COVID-19. Germline CDR1 is KGHDR and CDR2 is SFDVKD. V lost 5 bases, J lost 2 bases, and 9 bases stayed unmatched. The CDR3 spans 16 residues. Sequencing was performed with immunoSEQ multiplex PCR; in TCRdb, only in-frame clones are kept and a portion is missing. The sample lists approximately 70,000 clones, over 75% occurring once. The clonotype originates from a human donor in a cohort sampled during active COVID-19. The source material was peripheral blood. The chain employs TRBV24-1 and TRBJ2-3, with 7 bases aligning to TRBD2. CDR3 amino acids: CATSAWWGGDTDTQYF. The DNA of the CDR3 is TGTGCCACCAGTGCGTGGTGGGGGGGAGACACAGATACGCAGTATTTT.